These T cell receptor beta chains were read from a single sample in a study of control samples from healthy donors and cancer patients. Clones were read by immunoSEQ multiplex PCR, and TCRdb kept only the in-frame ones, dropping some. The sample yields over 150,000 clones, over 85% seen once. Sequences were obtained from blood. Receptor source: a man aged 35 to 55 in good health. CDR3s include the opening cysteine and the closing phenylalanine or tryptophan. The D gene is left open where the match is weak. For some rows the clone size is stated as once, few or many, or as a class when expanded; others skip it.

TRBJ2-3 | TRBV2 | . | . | TGTGCCAGCAGGGCCCCGACTGGGTTCCGAGATACGCAGTATTTT | CASRAPTGFRDTQYF
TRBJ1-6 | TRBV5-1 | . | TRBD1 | TGCGCCAGCACCCGGGACAGCGATAATTCACCCCTCCACTTT | CASTRDSDNSPLHF
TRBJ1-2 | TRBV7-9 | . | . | TGTGCCAGCAGCTTAGTCGCTGGGAACTATGGCTACACCTTC | CASSLVAGNYGYTF
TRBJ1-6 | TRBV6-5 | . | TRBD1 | TGTGCCAGCAGTTACTCGACGGACAGGGCCTCACCCCTCCACTTT | CASSYSTDRASPLHF
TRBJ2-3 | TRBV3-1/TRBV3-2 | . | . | TGTGCCAGCAGCCAAGGATCTAGCACAGATACGCAGTATTTT | CASSQGSSTDTQYF
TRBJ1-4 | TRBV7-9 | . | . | TGTGCCAGCAGCTTATATACGGACGAAAAACTGTTTTTT | CASSLYTDEKLFF
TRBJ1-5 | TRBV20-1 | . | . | TGCAGTGCTAGTGCGGGACTGAGGGGACAGCCCCAGCATTTT | CSASAGLRGQPQHF
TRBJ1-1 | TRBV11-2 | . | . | TGTGCCAGCAGCTTACATTCGAGAATGAACACTGAAGCTTTCTTT | CASSLHSRMNTEAFF
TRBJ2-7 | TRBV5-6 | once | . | TGTGCCAGCAGCTTGAGTTCCGCGGACCCCTCCTACGAGCAGTACTTC | CASSLSSADPSYEQYF
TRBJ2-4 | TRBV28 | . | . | TGTGCCAGCAGTTTAACGCTCCGAGCCAAAAACATTCAGTACTTC | CASSLTLRAKNIQYF
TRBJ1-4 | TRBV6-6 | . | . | TGTGCCAGCAGTTACTCGAGGGAAAAAGAAAAACTGTTTTTT | CASSYSREKEKLFF
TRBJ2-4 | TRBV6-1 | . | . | TGTGCCAGCAGTGAAACGGGGTGGAACATTCAGTACTTC | CASSETGWNIQYF
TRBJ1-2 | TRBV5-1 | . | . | TGCGCCAGCAGCCCATCCCAGCAGTTCTATGGCTACACCTTC | CASSPSQQFYGYTF
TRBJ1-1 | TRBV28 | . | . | TGTGCCAGCAGGCGGGACGCTGTCTACACTGAAGCTTTCTTT | CASRRDAVYTEAFF
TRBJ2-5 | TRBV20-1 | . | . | TGCAGTGCTAGTGGCTCCGAGGTGGTCCAGTACTTC | CSASGSEVVQYF
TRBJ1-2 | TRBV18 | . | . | TGTGCCAGCTCACGAGCAGAGAACTATGGCTACACCTTC | CASSRAENYGYTF
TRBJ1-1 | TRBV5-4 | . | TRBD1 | TGTGCCAGCAGCACCGCAGGGGGTAACACTGAAGCTTTCTTT | CASSTAGGNTEAFF
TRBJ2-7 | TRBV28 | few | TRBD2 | TGTGCCAGCAGTTACACCGGGGGGGTCCGGACCCACGAGCAGTACTTC | CASSYTGGVRTHEQYF
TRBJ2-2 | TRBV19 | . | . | TGTGCCAGTAGTATGGGGAGGGGGGAGCTGTTTTTT | CASSMGRGELFF
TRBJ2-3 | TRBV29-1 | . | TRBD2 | TGCAGCGTTGAAGACCCCACTAGCGGGGGGATCACGCAGTATTTT | CSVEDPTSGGITQYF
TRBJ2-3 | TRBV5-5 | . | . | TGTGCCAGCAGCTTGACGGATACGCAGTATTTT | CASSLTDTQYF
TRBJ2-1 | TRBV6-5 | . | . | TGTGCCAGCAGTCGGGACTTTTTGTCCTACAATGAGCAGTTCTTC | CASSRDFLSYNEQFF
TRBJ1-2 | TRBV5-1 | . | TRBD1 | TGCGCCAGCAGTTATAACCAGGGGGCAGGTGGCTACACCTTC | CASSYNQGAGGYTF
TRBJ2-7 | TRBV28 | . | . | TGTGCCAGCAGTTTGGGTGCTCCCGGGGAGCAGTACTTC | CASSLGAPGEQYF
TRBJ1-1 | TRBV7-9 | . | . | TGTGCCAGCAGCTTAGCGCAGGCGAACACTGAAGCTTTCTTT | CASSLAQANTEAFF
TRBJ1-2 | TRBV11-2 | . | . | TGTGCCAGCAGCTTGGGGGACACCCGGGGGTATGGCTACACCTTC | CASSLGDTRGYGYTF
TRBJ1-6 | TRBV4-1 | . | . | TGCGCCAGCAGCCAAGACAGGGATTCACCCCTCCACTTT | CASSQDRDSPLHF
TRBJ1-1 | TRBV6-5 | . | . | TGTGCCAGCAAGGAGTACACTGAAGCTTTCTTT | CASKEYTEAFF
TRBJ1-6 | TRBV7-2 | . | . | TGTGCCAGCAGCTTAGTTGCGGTTTCACCCCTCCACTTT | CASSLVAVSPLHF
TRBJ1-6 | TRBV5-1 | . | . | TGCGCCAGCAGCCCGGGAGGCAGGGAGAATTCACCCCTCCACTTT | CASSPGGRENSPLHF
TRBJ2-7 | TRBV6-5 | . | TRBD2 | TGTGCCAGCAGTTACTCGACGGGGGGCGAGCAGTACTTC | CASSYSTGGEQYF
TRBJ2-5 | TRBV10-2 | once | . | TGCGCCAGCAGGTGGACCGCCCTTCAAGAGACCCAGTACTTC | CASRWTALQETQYF
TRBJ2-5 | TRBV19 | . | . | TGTGCCAGTAGTCCCCGACGGTACAAAGAGACCCAGTACTTC | CASSPRRYKETQYF
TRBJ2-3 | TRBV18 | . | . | TGTGCCAGCTCACCAACGTACGTAGTAGATACGCAGTATTTT | CASSPTYVVDTQYF
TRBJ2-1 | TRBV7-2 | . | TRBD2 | TGTGCCAGCAGCTTAGCGGCGACTAGCGGGCTTAGCTCCTACAATGAGCAGTTCTTC | CASSLAATSGLSSYNEQFF
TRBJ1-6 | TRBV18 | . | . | TGTGCCAGCTCACCTAGGACAGTAAATAATTCACCCCTCCACTTT | CASSPRTVNNSPLHF
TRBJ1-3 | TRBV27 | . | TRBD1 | TGTGCCAGCAGTTCCCCTCCGGGACAGGAGGTTGAGGGACCCTCTGGAAACACCATATATTTT | CASSSPPGQEVEGPSGNTIYF